This TCR beta chain was retrieved from a study of blood T cell repertoires in COVID-19. About the research overall: COVID-19 samples, acute and convalescent, were from the United States, Italy and Spain.

Unmatched junction bases numbered 3, after V lost 3 bases and J lost 5 bases. Germline CDR1 reads SGHNT; CDR2 reads YYREEE (reference sequence). This CDR3 has 14 amino acids. Membership in each cohort depended on participant-reported clinical history. The study counted Cohort 3 donors as recovered given two negative PCRs, clearance, or symptom resolution. Generated by immunoSEQ multiplex PCR, the TCRdb table keeps only in-frame clones and is missing some. The table has roughly 180,000 clones, roughly 87% seen once. Sequenced input: PBMCs or T cells enriched from blood (not recorded which). The source of this sequence is a man aged 50 to 60 who had recovered from COVID-19. This chain links TRBV5-4 with TRBJ2-7; 12 bases are shared with TRBD1. CDR3 coding DNA: TGTGCCAGCAGCTGGGGACAGGGGGCTGACGAGCAGTACTTC. Encoded protein: CASSWGQGADEQYF.